This TCR beta chain came from a study of CD8 T cells in ankylosing spondylitis. Study-wide results and caveats: Researchers report that disease-linked clones proved CD8+ and relatively rare in peripheral blood. Matched ankylosing spondylitis synovial fluid reportedly showed significant enrichment of disease-linked clones. What appeared characteristic of ankylosing spondylitis blood was a TCR beta motif of eight highly homologous variants.

Each CDR3 protein gets one entry after TCRdb re-called the 5' RACE reads with MiXCR. The sample has under 250,000 distinct CDR3 sequences; 32% are singletons. This CDR3 is 14 amino acids long. V gave up 5 bases and J gave up 1 base; unmatched junction bases: 4. With regard to this clonotype: No antigen is known for it.

The sample taken for sequencing was blood, either unsorted or a sorted T cell fraction (not recorded which). This rearrangement joins TRBV12-3 or TRBV12-4 to TRBJ2-7, with TRBD1 matching 8 bases. The source is a male donor with ankylosing spondylitis or in good health (not recorded which). For the CDR3, the DNA is TGTGCCAGCAGTCATGGACAGGGATCCTACGAGCAGTACTTC. Its translation is CASSHGQGSYEQYF.